Shown below are 31 T cell receptor beta chains from a single sample sequenced in a study of T cell changes during pregnancy in multiple sclerosis. The repertoire was sequenced with immunoSEQ multiplex PCR; TCRdb's copy has only in-frame clones and lacks some. The table shows approximately 66,000 clones, with around 92% occurring only once. Sample: peripheral blood, taken in the third trimester of pregnancy. The receptors derive from a female donor in good health, enrolled as a control in a pregnancy study.

The rearrangement uses TRBV30 and TRBJ2-1; no firm D call. Trimming removed 0 bases at V and 10 bases at J, with 19 bases between. Germline CDR1 and CDR2: GTSNPN and SVGIG (reference sequence). CDR3 length: 15 residues. DNA of the CDR3: TGTGCCTGGAGTGTACGACACACCGCCACCAGGGAGCAGTTCTTC. This sequence encodes CAWSVRHTATREQFF.

The chain employs TRBV6-5 and TRBJ2-5, with D maybe TRBD1 (5 bases). This CDR3 comprises 13 residues. Per the germline V gene, CDR1 is MNHEY and CDR2 is SVGAGI. Trimming cost V 5 bases and J 1 base, with 8 bases left between them. CDR3 sequence (DNA): TGTGCCAGCAGTAGACAGCGCCAAGAGACCCAGTACTTC. Translating gives CASSRQRQETQYF.

This sequence joins TRBV2 and TRBJ1-1; TRBD1 aligns across 7 bases. The CDR3 is made up of 13 amino acids. The junction had 1 base not matched to a gene; V was cut back by 6 bases and J by 0 bases. From germline, CDR1 is SNHLY and CDR2 FYNNEI. The CDR3, as DNA: TGTGCCAGCAGCACAGGGGTGAACACTGAAGCTTTCTTT. It encodes CASSTGVNTEAFF.

This clone was seen just once. This sequence joins TRBV6-5 and TRBJ1-4, with 10 nucleotides matching TRBD1. V lost 6 bases, J lost 13 bases, and 14 bases stayed unmatched. CDR1 MNHEY and CDR2 SVGAGI come from the germline V gene. The CDR3 runs to 15 residues. The DNA of the CDR3 is TGTGCCAGCAGCTACGGACAGGGGGGGAGGTCGACACTGTTTTTT. Translating it yields CASSYGQGGRSTLFF.

The rearrangement joins TRBV5-1 to TRBJ2-2, with 7 bases lining up with TRBD2. In germline, CDR1 is SGHRS, CDR2 YFSETQ. The CDR3 runs 15 residues. Trimming at V came to 5 bases and at J to 1 base, leaving 5 bases not matched to a gene. CDR3 DNA: TGCGCCAGCAGTTACGCTAGCGGGAACACCGGGGAGCTGTTTTTT. This translates into CASSYASGNTGELFF.

This chain connects TRBV28 to TRBJ1-1; D is undetermined. Germline V gene sequence: CDR1 MDHEN, CDR2 SYDVKM. This CDR3 is built from 13 residues. V lost 7 bases to trimming and J lost 2 bases, with 11 bases between them. DNA for the CDR3: TGTGCCAGCAATCCCCCCGTAAACACTGAAGCTTTCTTT. Protein: CASNPPVNTEAFF. The whole variable domain, filled in from reference TRBV28 and TRBJ1-1, reads DVKVTQSSRYLVKRTGEKVFLECVQDMDHENMFWYRQDPGLGLRLIYFSYDVKMKEKGDIPEGYSVSREKKERFSLILESASTNQTSMYLCASNPPVNTEAFFGQGTRLTVV.

This chain links TRBV5-1 with TRBJ2-1; TRBD2 aligns across 7 bases. The CDR3 has 14 residues. Germline CDR1 reads SGHRS; CDR2 reads YFSETQ. Trimming cost V 3 bases and J 7 bases; bases outside gene matches: 7. The CDR3 DNA sequence: TGCGCCAGCAGCTCGGGGACCGGGGGGAATGAGCAGTTCTTC. Its translation is CASSSGTGGNEQFF.

The gene calls are TRBV18 and TRBJ2-7, with 7 bases matching TRBD2. V lost 6 bases and J lost 4; bases outside the gene matches: 3. CDR1 is KGHSH, CDR2 LQKENI, per germline. This CDR3 is 12 amino acids long. The CDR3 nucleotides are TGTGCCAGCTCCGCCGGGGGGTACGAGCAGTACTTC. Its protein is CASSAGGYEQYF. The full variable domain, its missing parts supplied by reference TRBV18 and TRBJ2-7, is NAGVMQNPRHLVRRRGQEARLRCSPMKGHSHVYWYRQLPEEGLKFMVYLQKENIIDESGMPKERFSAEFPKEGPSILRIQQVVRGDSAAYFCASSAGGYEQYFGPGTRLTVT.

The chain employs TRBV27 and TRBJ1-5; D call uncertain. In germline, CDR1 is MNHEY, CDR2 SMNVEV (reference sequence). V dropped 6 bases and J dropped 0 bases, with 9 bases sitting between them. This CDR3 spans 14 amino acids. The chain's CDR3 is CASRWRGSNQPQHF. The CDR3 DNA reads TGTGCCAGCAGGTGGCGGGGTAGCAATCAGCCCCAGCATTTT.

The chain uses TRBV19 and TRBJ2-7; maybe TRBD2 (5 bases). Trimming cost V 1 base and J 3 bases, with 10 bases left between them. This CDR3 is built from 14 residues. Per the germline V gene, CDR1 is LNHDA and CDR2 is SQIVND (reference sequence). CDR3 region: CASSIGGKVYEQYF. CDR3 in DNA: TGTGCCAGTAGTATAGGAGGGAAGGTCTACGAGCAGTACTTC.

This clone was detected only once. The V gene is TRBV5-4, the J gene TRBJ2-5; D possibly corresponds to TRBD2 (5 bases). The V gene's germline CDR1 is SGHNT and CDR2 YYREEE (reference sequence). This CDR3 is 15 amino acids long. Trimming cost V 3 bases and J 4 bases, with 16 bases left between them. The chain's CDR3 is CASSSGRALLETQYF. DNA of the CDR3: TGTGCCAGCAGCTCGGGAAGGGCTCTTCTAGAGACCCAGTACTTC.

The V gene is TRBV5-1, the J gene TRBJ1-6; D perhaps matches TRBD1 (6 bases). Germline CDR1 SGHRS, CDR2 YFSETQ. The CDR3 runs to 15 residues. V was cut by 0 bases and J by 9 bases, with 13 bases left in between. The CDR3 coding sequence is TGCGCCAGCAGCTTGGTACCAGGGGATGTTTCACCCCTCCACTTT. Its protein product is CASSLVPGDVSPLHF. The full variable domain, in which reference TRBV5-1 and TRBJ1-6 provide the parts outside the CDR3, is KAGVTQTPRYLIKTRGQQVTLSCSPISGHRSVSWYQQTPGQGLQFLFEYFSETQRNKGNFPGRFSGRQFSNSRSEMNVSTLELGDSALYLCASSLVPGDVSPLHFGNGTRLTVT.

This sequence joins TRBV23-1 and TRBJ1-5; D gene uncertain. TRBV23-1 is labeled an ORF, and its function is uncertain. This CDR3 spans 17 amino acids. Trimming left V 4 bases short and J 2 bases short, with 18 bases between. CDR3 loop: CASSRPDKGEGNQPQHF. CDR3 coding DNA: TGCGCCAGCAGTCGCCCTGACAAGGGAGAAGGCAATCAGCCCCAGCATTTT.

The rearrangement joins TRBV5-1 to TRBJ2-3, with D perhaps TRBD1 (6 bases). This CDR3 region has 15 residues. From germline, CDR1 is SGHRS and CDR2 YFSETQ. Trimming removed 0 bases at V and 4 bases at J, with 12 bases between. CDR3 amino acids: CASSLGQADPDTQYF. CDR3 sequence (DNA): TGCGCCAGCAGCTTGGGACAGGCCGACCCAGATACGCAGTATTTT.

The CDR3 DNA reads TGTGCCAGCAGTTACTCTCTAGCGGGAGCAACAAACGAGCAGTACTTC. This translates into CASSYSLAGATNEQYF. The gene calls are TRBV6-5 and TRBJ2-7; 10 nucleotides agree with TRBD2. The CDR3 is made up of 16 amino acids. Germline V gene data show CDR1 as MNHEY and CDR2 as SVGAGI. J was trimmed by 5 bases and V by 0 bases; bases with no gene match: 7.

V usage is TRBV6-5 and J usage is TRBJ2-3; the match to TRBD1 covers 8 bases. Germline assignment: CDR1 MNHEY and CDR2 SVGAGI. Trimming at V came to 6 bases and at J to 5 bases, leaving 10 bases not matched to a gene. The CDR3 runs 15 residues. The DNA for the CDR3 is TGTGCCAGCAGGATAGGACAGGGTCGAGGAGATACGCAGTATTTT. This codes for CASRIGQGRGDTQYF.

The CDR3 loop is CASSDRVGHYEQYF. The DNA for the CDR3 is TGTGCCAGCAGCGACCGTGTGGGCCACTACGAGCAGTACTTC. V and J are TRBV5-8 and TRBJ2-7; D not resolved. The length of the CDR3 is 14 residues. V lost 4 bases, J lost 3 bases, and 14 bases lay in between. Looked up from germline, CDR1 is SGHTS and CDR2 is YDEGEE.

The rearrangement uses TRBV27 and TRBJ1-6; perhaps TRBD1 as D (6 bases). This CDR3 spans 14 amino acids. Germline V gene data show CDR1 as MNHEY and CDR2 as SMNVEV (reference sequence). Trimming left V 4 bases short and J 9 bases short, with 13 bases between. The CDR3 DNA reads as TGTGCCAGCAGTTCCGAGGCAGGGGCTTCACCCCTCCACTTT. This gives the protein CASSSEAGASPLHF.

The chain uses TRBV11-2 and TRBJ2-3, with D maybe TRBD1 (5 bases). Trimming left V 4 bases short and J 4 bases short, with 21 bases between. Germline lookup yields CDR1 SGHAT and CDR2 FQNNGV. The CDR3 has 17 amino acids. The CDR3 nucleotides are TGTGCCAGCAGCTCAGCCCTGAGAGCAGGGTTGGCAGATACGCAGTATTTT. It specifies CASSSALRAGLADTQYF.

The chain carries TRBV28 and TRBJ1-2; possible D gene TRBD1, 5 bases. Trimming pared 8 bases from V and 3 bases from J, leaving 13 bases between. Germline CDR1 and CDR2: MDHEN and SYDVKM. The CDR3 totals 13 residues. The CDR3, as DNA: TGTGCCAGCCGGGGGAGTGTTTACTATGGCTACACCTTC. Translated, it gives CASRGSVYYGYTF.

The J gene is TRBJ1-5, the V gene TRBV5-5, with TRBD1 matching over 9 bases. The ends lost 6 bases at V and 3 bases at J; junction bases unmatched: 1. CDR3 size: 13 residues. Germline assignment: CDR1 SGHKS and CDR2 YYEKEE (reference sequence). The CDR3 DNA reads as TGTGCCAGCAACAGGGGGCTCAATCAGCCCCAGCATTTT. Encoded protein: CASNRGLNQPQHF.

The chain recombines TRBV2 with TRBJ2-5, with 7 bases aligning to TRBD1. Germline V CDR1 and CDR2: SNHLY, FYNNEI. V lost 5 bases and J lost 0; bases outside the gene matches: 9. CDR3 length: 16 amino acids. The CDR3 sequence: CASSYGQARDQETQYF. In DNA, the CDR3 is TGTGCCAGCAGTTACGGACAGGCGAGGGACCAAGAGACCCAGTACTTC.

The rearrangement joins TRBV6-6 to TRBJ1-1; 9 bases are shared with TRBD1. The J segment lost 5 bases and the V segment lost 6 bases, leaving 7 bases of the junction unmatched. Looked up from germline, CDR1 is MNHNY and CDR2 is SVGAGI (reference sequence). The CDR3 sequence is 14 residues long. CDR3 DNA: TGTGCCAGCAGACCCGACAGGGGGAGGACTGAAGCTTTCTTT. It codes for CASRPDRGRTEAFF.

The J gene is TRBJ1-5, the V gene TRBV18; D is uncertain. With 2 bases removed from V and 5 bases from J, the gap between germline ends came to 7 bases. CDR1 KGHSH and CDR2 LQKENI come from the germline V gene. This CDR3 comprises 13 residues. DNA for the CDR3: TGTGCCAGCTCACCAAGCTATGATCAGCCCCAGCATTTT. This encodes CASSPSYDQPQHF.

CDR3 in DNA: TGTGCCAGCAGCGCCAGGGCGGCGGATTCACCCCTCCACTTT. This sequence encodes CASSARAADSPLHF. The chain joins TRBV9 to TRBJ1-6; D might be TRBD1 (5 bases). From germline, CDR1 is SGDLS and CDR2 YYNGEE. V dropped 3 bases and J dropped 8 bases, with 12 bases sitting between them. This CDR3 contains 14 residues.

The chain carries TRBV5-1 and TRBJ2-7, with TRBD2 matching 8 bases. The CDR3 has 14 residues. With 3 bases clipped from V and 4 bases from J, the junction kept 6 bases outside the gene matches. Germline V gives CDR1 SGHRS, CDR2 YFSETQ. In DNA, the CDR3 is TGCGCCAGCAGCTCCGGGGGGGGTGGTTACGAGCAGTACTTC. Translation gives CASSSGGGGYEQYF.

The CDR3 DNA follows: TGCAGTGCGGGGCACAATGAGCAGTTCTTC. This translates into CSAGHNEQFF. J is TRBJ2-1 and V is TRBV20-1; D possibly corresponds to TRBD1 (5 bases). The germline V gene has CDR1 DFQATT and CDR2 SNEGSKA (reference sequence). The ends were cut back, 6 bases at V and 5 bases at J, with 5 bases in the middle. The CDR3 is 10 amino acids.

This chain links TRBV5-4 with TRBJ2-2, with a tentative D call TRBD1 (5 bases). V was cut by 4 bases and J by 4 bases, with 14 bases left in between. In germline, CDR1 is SGHNT, CDR2 YYREEE (reference sequence). The length of the CDR3 is 15 residues. CDR3: CASSPAGRGTGELFF. CDR3 coding DNA: TGTGCCAGCAGCCCGGCAGGGCGCGGCACCGGGGAGCTGTTTTTT.

The chain combines TRBV5-1 with TRBJ2-5; D uncertain. Trimming stripped 4 bases from V and 0 bases from J, with 7 bases between. The germline V gene has CDR1 SGHRS and CDR2 YFSETQ. The CDR3 has 13 amino acids. The CDR3 DNA reads TGCGCCAGCAGCCTAGAATACCAAGAGACCCAGTACTTC. It yields the protein CASSLEYQETQYF.

The genes are TRBV27 and TRBJ2-1; a weak D match, TRBD1 (6 bases). Germline CDR1 is MNHEY and CDR2 is SMNVEV (reference sequence). V lost 6 bases, J lost 7 bases, and 19 bases lay in between. The CDR3 runs 15 residues. CDR3 bases: TGTGCCAGCAGCATATCGTGGGGGCGAGTAAATGAGCAGTTCTTC. Protein: CASSISWGRVNEQFF.

This clone came up a few times. The chain combines TRBV27 with TRBJ2-7; the D is unclear. Trimming shortened V by 3 bases and J by 5 bases, and 11 bases separated the two germline ends. CDR1 is MNHEY and CDR2 is SMNVEV in the germline V gene (reference sequence). This CDR3 is built from 13 residues. The CDR3 coding sequence is TGTGCCAGCAGTTTTGGGCCGCTGAACGAGCAGTACTTC. Encoded protein: CASSFGPLNEQYF.